Following are 10 T cell receptor beta chains from one sample sequenced in a study of breast tumors, draining lymph nodes, adjacent tissues. Using its own MiXCR run on the multiplex PCR reads, TCRdb lists one record per CDR3 protein. The sample holds approximately 88,000 distinct CDR3 sequences, approximately 30% seen once. Samples came from axillary lymph nodes draining the breast cancer. The sequenced sample consisted of axillary lymph node tissue. These receptors originate from a female donor with breast cancer. Some clones in this sample may be carry-over from other donors' samples.

The table lists this clonotype with many counts. The CDR3: CATSDQRTAAQETQYF. DNA for the CDR3: TGTGCCACCAGTGACCAACGGACCGCGGCCCAAGAGACCCAGTACTTC. The J gene is TRBJ2-5, the V gene TRBV24-1; D not certain. V was trimmed by 4 bases and J by 1 base, leaving 15 bases between them. Germline V CDR1 and CDR2: KGHDR, SFDVKD. This CDR3 spans 16 amino acids.

In DNA, the CDR3 is TGCGCCAGCAGCCAAGAGATATCAGTCTATGAGCAGTTCTTC. Its translation is CASSQEISVYEQFF. V is TRBV4-1 and J is TRBJ2-1, with D hard to call. Between the trimmed V and J ends, which lost 0 bases and 8 bases, there was a span of 11 bases. Per germline, CDR1 MGHRA and CDR2 YSYEKL. There are 14 residues in the CDR3.

This clonotype was detected ten times or more. The chain recombines TRBV6-5 with TRBJ2-7, with TRBD2 matching 7 bases. V trimming: 7 bases; J trimming: 3 bases; junction bases outside the gene matches: 9. The CDR3 sequence is 14 residues long. Germline assignment: CDR1 MNHEY and CDR2 SVGAGI. This chain's CDR3 is CASKSGVWNYEQYF. Here the CDR3 DNA reads TGTGCCAGCAAAAGCGGGGTTTGGAACTACGAGCAGTACTTC.

This rearrangement joins TRBV29-1 to TRBJ1-2; no clear D. Germline CDR1 reads SQVTM; CDR2 reads ANQGSEA. Deletions cut 0 bases from V and 6 bases from J, with 23 bases between. This CDR3 has 17 residues. The DNA of the CDR3 is TGCAGCGTTGAAGAATTCCAGGTCCCCGCCAGTGCGGATGGCTACACCTTC. Its translation is CSVEEFQVPASADGYTF.

This clonotype was seen at least ten times. The rearrangement joins TRBV20-1 to TRBJ2-1; D is perhaps TRBD2 (7 bases). Germline CDR1 reads DFQATT; CDR2 reads SNEGSKA (reference sequence). The CDR3 is 15 amino acids. Trimming shortened V by 2 bases and J by 4 bases, and 15 bases separated the two germline ends. This CDR3 is CSARFGGGGYNEQFF. CDR3 DNA sequence: TGCAGTGCTAGATTTGGGGGCGGGGGTTACAATGAGCAGTTCTTC.

This clonotype was recorded at least ten times. The genes are TRBV11-3 and TRBJ2-7; weak D call: TRBD2 (5 bases). CDR1 and CDR2 (germline): SGHNT, YENEEA. V dropped 1 base and J dropped 3 bases, with 16 bases sitting between them. The CDR3 spans 16 residues. The CDR3 reads CASSLVSSTTIYEQYF. The CDR3, as DNA: TGTGCCAGCAGCTTAGTGTCTAGCACGACAATCTACGAGCAGTACTTC.

In its sample, this clonotype was seen many times. This chain joins TRBV20-1 and TRBJ2-2; 7 nucleotides match TRBD2. The germline CDR1 and CDR2 sequences are DFQATT and SNEGSKA (reference sequence). The CDR3 is 14 residues long. With 1 base clipped from V and 6 bases from J, the junction kept 5 bases outside the gene matches. The CDR3 DNA reads as TGCAGTGCTAGAGTTCCAGGACTAGCCGGGGAGCTGTTTTTT. Its protein product is CSARVPGLAGELFF.

This clonotype was counted ten times or more. The rearrangement links TRBV6-5 to TRBJ2-1; D is unclear. The CDR3 extends over 14 amino acids. Germline assignment: CDR1 MNHEY and CDR2 SVGAGI. Deletions cut 6 bases from V and 0 bases from J, with 9 bases between. CDR3 protein: CASREWSSYNEQFF. As DNA, the CDR3 is TGTGCCAGCAGAGAGTGGAGCTCCTACAATGAGCAGTTCTTC.

This clonotype was recorded many times. The V gene is TRBV6-1, the J gene TRBJ1-4; 7 nucleotides match TRBD1. Unmatched junction bases numbered 4, after V lost 8 bases and J lost 7 bases. The germline V gene has CDR1 MNHNS and CDR2 SASEGT. The CDR3 is 12 residues long. The CDR3 sequence: CASARQGEKLFF. CDR3 DNA: TGTGCCAGCGCCCGACAGGGTGAAAAACTGTTTTTT.

Ten or more counts support this clonotype. The chain links TRBV5-1 to TRBJ2-5, with TRBD1 matching over 7 bases. Unmatched junction bases numbered 13, after V lost 3 bases and J lost 5 bases. This CDR3 has 16 residues. In germline, CDR1 is SGHRS, CDR2 YFSETQ. The CDR3: CASSSGTGVWVETQYF. The CDR3 coding sequence is TGCGCCAGCAGCTCGGGAACAGGGGTCTGGGTGGAGACCCAGTACTTC. Based on the CDR3 plus reference TRBV5-1 and TRBJ2-5, the full variable domain is KAGVTQTPRYLIKTRGQQVTLSCSPISGHRSVSWYQQTPGQGLQFLFEYFSETQRNKGNFPGRFSGRQFSNSRSEMNVSTLELGDSALYLCASSSGTGVWVETQYFGPGTRLLVL.